This TCR beta chain derives from a study of blood T cell repertoires in COVID-19. Across the study: Samples came from the United States, Italy and Spain, spanning acute and convalescent COVID-19.

Clones were sequenced by immunoSEQ multiplex PCR, and TCRdb holds only the in-frame ones, with some missing. Among a few hundred thousand clones listed, 85% to 90% were seen once. The CDR3 has 17 amino acids. V shed 3 bases, J shed 8 bases, and the junction held 18 bases outside the gene matches. The germline V gene has CDR1 SGHTA and CDR2 FQGNSA. Patients of the Seattle cohort, enrolled during active infection, were followed longitudinally. The specimen was peripheral blood. The receptor was derived from a woman aged 25 to 39 with COVID-19, enrolled during active disease. The V gene is TRBV7-2, the J gene TRBJ1-2, with 7 bases aligning to TRBD1. CDR3 nucleotide sequence: TGTGCCAGCAGCTTGACAACCCATTCGGGGACAGCCTTCGGCTACACCTTC. Its protein product is CASSLTTHSGTAFGYTF. Full variable domain (rest looked up from reference TRBV7-2 and TRBJ1-2): GAGVSQSPSNKVTEKGKDVELRCDPISGHTALYWYRQSLGQGLEFLIYFQGNSAPDKSGLPSDRFSAERTGGSVSTLTIQRTQQEDSAVYLCASSLTTHSGTAFGYTFGSGTRLTVV.